The clone carrying this TCR beta chain was counted ten times or more. No antigen is known for it. To make TCR beta libraries, researchers used iRepertoire HTBI primers and Arm-PCR of CDR3 regions. TCRdb independently ran MiXCR on the multiplex PCR reads; one entry per CDR3 protein. The data contain roughly 510,000 distinct CDR3 sequences, 15% to 20% of them seen just once; the ten biggest clones take up 12%. This sample is drawn from a study of regulatory T cells in long-lasting Graves disease. Background on the study: Newly diagnosed Graves' patients had under 3 months of antithyroid drugs. General observations from the study: Study was limited to peripheral blood, excluding thyroid tissue.

Documented time point: newly diagnosed GD, antithyroid drugs for less than 3 months. From PBMCs, RNA was extracted and then used to make the TCR library. The CDR3 consists of 15 residues. The V gene end was trimmed by 6 bases and the J gene end by 3 bases; junction bases not matched to a gene: 10. These data are also associated with another study on T cells in Graves' hyperthyroidism and ophthalmopathy. That source notes: Stable Graves' hyperthyroidism meant no ophthalmopathy progression within 18 months. In the blood, most expanded thyroid clonotypes above 0.001 appeared as well.

The gene calls are TRBV12-3 or TRBV12-4 and TRBJ2-7; 8 bases map to TRBD1. The specimen comprised peripheral blood mononuclear cells (PBMCs), sampled at new diagnosis, from a patient treated with antithyroid drugs. This TCR was sampled from a man younger than 35 with Graves disease. In DNA form, the CDR3 reads TGTGCCAGCAGCGGAGACAGGGGCGCCATCTACGAGCAGTACTTC. Residues: CASSGDRGAIYEQYF.